The rows below give T cell receptor beta chains drawn from one sample of a study of T cell responses to AZD1222 COVID-19 vaccine. TCRdb keeps only in-frame clones here, not all; method: immunoSEQ multiplex PCR. The data show approximately 150,000 clones, about nine tenths seen once. The source was peripheral blood, collected on day 0 of MenACWY control vaccination. The receptors here all came from an adult in good health. CDR3s include the opening cysteine and the closing phenylalanine or tryptophan. The D gene is left open where the match is weak. Where a row states a size, it is once, few, many or the class of an expanded clone; other rows omit it.

V: TRBV19; size: -; J: TRBJ1-5; D: -; CDR3: CASSMLGARQPQHF; DNA: TGTGCCAGTAGTATGTTGGGGGCTCGACAGCCCCAGCATTTT
V: TRBV5-1; size: -; J: TRBJ1-1; D: TRBD1; CDR3: CASSQTRTGVGLVEAFF; DNA: TGCGCCAGCAGCCAGACTCGGACAGGGGTGGGTTTGGTCGAAGCTTTCTTT
V: TRBV28; size: -; J: TRBJ1-6; D: TRBD1; CDR3: CASMTGGNSPLHF; DNA: TGTGCCAGCATGACAGGGGGCAATTCACCCCTCCACTTT
V: TRBV19; size: -; J: TRBJ2-1; D: -; CDR3: CASSRHGDWNEQFF; DNA: TGTGCCAGTAGTCGACACGGGGATTGGAATGAGCAGTTCTTC
V: TRBV5-4; size: -; J: TRBJ1-4; D: -; CDR3: CASSRTGINEKLFF; DNA: TGTGCCAGCAGCCGTACAGGGATTAATGAAAAACTGTTTTTT
V: TRBV27; size: -; J: TRBJ1-1; D: -; CDR3: CASSSLSPFGGALGTEAFF; DNA: TGTGCCAGCAGTTCCTTATCCCCCTTCGGGGGGGCCCTGGGCACTGAAGCTTTCTTT
V: TRBV19; size: few; J: TRBJ2-1; D: -; CDR3: CASSMGNEQFF; DNA: TGTGCCAGTAGTATGGGCAATGAGCAGTTCTTC
V: TRBV19; size: -; J: TRBJ2-1; D: -; CDR3: CASSPKLGHYNEQFF; DNA: TGTGCCAGTAGTCCGAAACTCGGCCACTACAATGAGCAGTTCTTC
V: TRBV6-2/TRBV6-3; size: -; J: TRBJ2-7; D: TRBD1; CDR3: CASSLRQGYEQYF; DNA: TGTGCCAGCAGTCTCCGACAGGGTTACGAGCAGTACTTC
V: TRBV5-4; size: -; J: TRBJ2-3; D: TRBD2; CDR3: CASRTSGGAGATDTQYF; DNA: TGTGCCAGCAGGACTAGCGGGGGGGCCGGGGCCACAGATACGCAGTATTTT
V: TRBV4-3; size: -; J: TRBJ2-1; D: TRBD1; CDR3: CASSRDSYNEQFF; DNA: TGCGCCAGCAGCCGGGACAGCTACAATGAGCAGTTCTTC
V: TRBV5-1; size: -; J: TRBJ1-4; D: -; CDR3: CASSLNGNRGTNEKLFF; DNA: TGCGCCAGCAGCTTGAATGGGAATCGGGGAACTAATGAAAAACTGTTTTTT
V: TRBV5-1; size: -; J: TRBJ2-7; D: TRBD1; CDR3: CASSFPGTGGREQYF; DNA: TGCGCCAGCAGCTTTCCCGGGACAGGGGGAAGAGAGCAGTACTTC
V: TRBV7-9; size: -; J: TRBJ2-7; D: -; CDR3: CASSLAGRPGHEQYF; DNA: TGTGCCAGCAGCTTAGCGGGCCGCCCCGGCCACGAGCAGTACTTC
V: TRBV7-8; size: -; J: TRBJ1-2; D: TRBD1; CDR3: CASSIGQAGYGYTF; DNA: TGTGCCAGCAGCATCGGACAGGCAGGGTATGGCTACACCTTC
V: TRBV18; size: -; J: TRBJ1-6; D: -; CDR3: CASSPNGPALNSPLHF; DNA: TGTGCCAGCTCACCGAATGGGCCCGCGCTGAATTCACCCCTCCACTTT
V: TRBV9; size: -; J: TRBJ2-1; D: -; CDR3: CASSVDPRAVYNEQFF; DNA: TGTGCCAGCAGCGTAGACCCGAGGGCGGTCTACAATGAGCAGTTCTTC
V: TRBV28; size: few; J: TRBJ2-3; D: -; CDR3: CASSRPGWEVQYF; DNA: TGTGCCAGCAGCCGCCCCGGGTGGGAGGTGCAGTATTTT
V: TRBV27; size: -; J: TRBJ1-2; D: -; CDR3: CASRAQGPYGYTF; DNA: TGTGCCAGCAGAGCCCAGGGACCCTATGGCTACACCTTC
V: TRBV5-1; size: -; J: TRBJ2-2; D: TRBD1; CDR3: CASSGDSSNTGELFF; DNA: TGCGCCAGCAGCGGGGACAGCTCGAACACCGGGGAGCTGTTTTTT
V: TRBV4-1; size: -; J: TRBJ2-7; D: -; CDR3: CASSQVPDYEQYF; DNA: TGCGCCAGCAGCCAAGTCCCAGATTACGAGCAGTACTTC
V: TRBV11-2; size: -; J: TRBJ1-2; D: TRBD1; CDR3: CASSTGEVLYGYTF; DNA: TGTGCCAGCAGCACAGGGGAGGTTCTCTATGGCTACACCTTC
V: TRBV7-9; size: -; J: TRBJ2-7; D: TRBD2; CDR3: CASSPNPRGGTYEQYF; DNA: TGTGCCAGCAGCCCCAACCCCCGGGGGGGTACCTACGAGCAGTACTTC
V: TRBV10-3; size: -; J: TRBJ1-2; D: -; CDR3: CAIGGHREYGYTF; DNA: TGTGCCATCGGGGGACATCGGGAATATGGCTACACCTTC
V: TRBV6-5; size: few; J: TRBJ2-1; D: -; CDR3: CATSRGSSYNEQFF; DNA: TGTGCCACCTCCCGGGGGAGCTCCTACAATGAGCAGTTCTTC
V: TRBV11-2; size: -; J: TRBJ2-1; D: TRBD2; CDR3: CASSRTSGRARSSYNEQFF; DNA: TGTGCCAGCAGTCGAACTAGCGGGAGGGCCCGAAGCTCCTACAATGAGCAGTTCTTC
V: TRBV10-3; size: -; J: TRBJ1-4; D: TRBD1; CDR3: CAIRDRNEKLFF; DNA: TGTGCCATCCGGGACAGGAATGAAAAACTGTTTTTT
V: TRBV18; size: -; J: TRBJ1-3; D: -; CDR3: CASSPTGPLSGNTIYF; DNA: TGTGCCAGCTCACCAACCGGACCCCTCTCTGGAAACACCATATATTTT
V: TRBV4-2; size: few; J: TRBJ2-7; D: TRBD1; CDR3: CASSLDRDEQYF; DNA: TGTGCCAGCAGTTTGGACAGGGACGAGCAGTACTTC
V: TRBV6-2/TRBV6-3; size: -; J: TRBJ2-4; D: TRBD2; CDR3: CASSYPTLSGRAEGVNIQYF; DNA: TGTGCCAGCAGTTACCCGACTCTCAGCGGGAGGGCCGAGGGAGTTAACATTCAGTACTTC
V: TRBV7-9; size: -; J: TRBJ2-2; D: -; CDR3: CASSPGADTGELFF; DNA: TGTGCCAGCAGTCCGGGAGCCGACACCGGGGAGCTGTTTTTT
V: TRBV18; size: -; J: TRBJ2-7; D: TRBD1; CDR3: CASSRTGSSYEQYF; DNA: TGTGCCAGCTCACGGACAGGGAGCTCCTACGAGCAGTACTTC
V: TRBV28; size: -; J: TRBJ1-2; D: TRBD1; CDR3: CASSSGTGPSYGYTF; DNA: TGTGCCAGCAGTTCCGGGACAGGGCCTAGCTATGGCTACACCTTC
V: TRBV9; size: -; J: TRBJ2-1; D: -; CDR3: CASSVAGRGNEQFF; DNA: TGTGCCAGCAGCGTAGCAGGTAGGGGCAATGAGCAGTTCTTC
V: TRBV6-6; size: -; J: TRBJ2-7; D: TRBD1; CDR3: CASRPRQGADEQYF; DNA: TGTGCCAGCAGACCACGACAGGGGGCTGATGAGCAGTACTTC
V: TRBV4-2; size: once; J: TRBJ1-4; D: TRBD1; CDR3: CASSQFPGQGDEKLFF; DNA: TGTGCCAGCAGCCAATTCCCCGGACAGGGAGATGAAAAACTGTTTTTT
V: TRBV19; size: -; J: TRBJ2-2; D: -; CDR3: CASSPWGTGELFF; DNA: TGTGCCAGTAGCCCCTGGGGTACCGGGGAGCTGTTTTTT
V: TRBV12-3/TRBV12-4; size: once; J: TRBJ1-2; D: -; CDR3: CATGRSNYGYTF; DNA: TGTGCCACTGGGCGGAGTAACTATGGCTACACCTTC
V: TRBV6-5; size: -; J: TRBJ2-7; D: TRBD1; CDR3: CASSPPTGSQQYF; DNA: TGTGCCAGCAGCCCACCGACAGGGAGCCAGCAGTACTTC
V: TRBV7-3; size: -; J: TRBJ1-6; D: -; CDR3: CASSLTNPDSPLHF; DNA: TGTGCCAGCAGCCTGACAAATCCGGATTCACCCCTCCACTTT
V: TRBV7-9; size: -; J: TRBJ1-1; D: -; CDR3: CASSLGGASTEAFF; DNA: TGTGCCAGCAGCTTAGGGGGGGCGAGCACTGAAGCTTTCTTT
V: TRBV2; size: few; J: TRBJ1-2; D: -; CDR3: CASRAEAGAYGYTF; DNA: TGTGCCAGCAGAGCGGAGGCCGGAGCTTATGGCTACACCTTC
V: TRBV4-3; size: -; J: TRBJ1-1; D: -; CDR3: CASSQDWSEVMNTEAFF; DNA: TGCGCCAGCAGCCAAGATTGGTCAGAAGTAATGAACACTGAAGCTTTCTTT
V: TRBV4-1; size: -; J: TRBJ2-2; D: -; CDR3: CASSQNRAGTGELFF; DNA: TGCGCCAGCAGCCAAAACAGGGCTGGGACCGGGGAGCTGTTTTTT
V: TRBV13; size: -; J: TRBJ2-6; D: -; CDR3: CASSLGRISGANVLTF; DNA: TGTGCCAGCAGCTTAGGACGGATCTCTGGGGCCAACGTCCTGACTTTC
V: TRBV6-5; size: -; J: TRBJ1-4; D: -; CDR3: CASSYRRVGTNEKLFF; DNA: TGTGCCAGCAGTTATCGGCGGGTCGGGACTAATGAAAAACTGTTTTTT
V: TRBV7-2; size: -; J: TRBJ2-7; D: TRBD1; CDR3: CASSLRTGDYEQYF; DNA: TGTGCCAGCAGCCTCAGGACAGGGGACTACGAGCAGTACTTC
V: TRBV3-1/TRBV3-2; size: -; J: TRBJ1-4; D: -; CDR3: CASSQRTTEGGEKLFF; DNA: TGTGCCAGCAGCCAGAGGACGACAGAGGGTGGTGAAAAACTGTTTTTT
V: TRBV30; size: -; J: TRBJ1-6; D: -; CDR3: CAWSREESPLHF; DNA: TGTGCCTGGAGTAGGGAAGAATCACCCCTCCACTTT
V: TRBV19; size: many; J: TRBJ1-2; D: -; CDR3: CASSMTVDNYGYTF; DNA: TGTGCCAGTAGTATGACTGTAGATAACTATGGCTACACCTTC
V: TRBV6-2/TRBV6-3; size: -; J: TRBJ2-7; D: TRBD1; CDR3: CASSQRQGGSYEQYF; DNA: TGTGCCAGCAGTCAACGACAGGGGGGATCCTACGAGCAGTACTTC
V: TRBV7-3; size: -; J: TRBJ2-1; D: -; CDR3: CASSLAGNYNEQFF; DNA: TGTGCCAGCAGCTTAGCGGGGAACTACAATGAGCAGTTCTTC
V: TRBV19; size: -; J: TRBJ1-2; D: -; CDR3: CASSITIDSYGYTF; DNA: TGTGCCAGTAGTATCACCATTGACAGCTATGGCTACACCTTC
V: TRBV15; size: -; J: TRBJ1-5; D: -; CDR3: CATSRDKGGNQPQHF; DNA: TGTGCCACCAGCAGAGACAAAGGGGGCAATCAGCCCCAGCATTTT
V: TRBV7-9; size: -; J: TRBJ2-1; D: TRBD2; CDR3: CASSPTSGGENNEQFF; DNA: TGTGCCAGCAGCCCAACTAGCGGGGGGGAAAACAATGAGCAGTTCTTC
V: TRBV18; size: -; J: TRBJ2-4; D: TRBD1; CDR3: CASSLGQGQNIQYF; DNA: TGTGCCAGCTCCTTGGGACAGGGCCAAAACATTCAGTACTTC
V: TRBV5-1; size: once; J: TRBJ2-5; D: -; CDR3: CASSLARRRGLRETQYF; DNA: TGCGCCAGCAGCTTGGCTCGCAGGAGGGGGCTCCGAGAGACCCAGTACTTC
V: TRBV14; size: few; J: TRBJ1-1; D: -; CDR3: CASSLLGVEAFF; DNA: TGTGCCAGCAGCCTCCTGGGGGTTGAAGCTTTCTTT
V: TRBV6-5; size: -; J: TRBJ2-2; D: -; CDR3: CASSPTRSNTGELFF; DNA: TGTGCCAGCAGTCCGACTAGGTCGAACACCGGGGAGCTGTTTTTT
V: TRBV28; size: -; J: TRBJ1-1; D: -; CDR3: CASRHPQGLGNTEAFF; DNA: TGTGCCAGCAGACATCCGCAGGGGCTCGGGAACACTGAAGCTTTCTTT